This T cell receptor beta chain was sequenced during a study of CD8 T cells in Susac syndrome. RNA was extracted with the RNeasy kit, and a quantity of roughly 0.5 to 1 ug was reverse transcribed using random hexamers. Multiplex PCR with immunoSEQ amplified the TCR beta CDR3 across 54 Vbeta and 13 Jbeta. TCRdb independently ran MiXCR on the immunoSEQ multiplex PCR reads; one entry per CDR3 protein. The repertoire includes 250,000 to 350,000 distinct CDR3 sequences, around 90% of them detected once, and about 0.07% sits in the top ten. Negative isolation yielded CD8+ and CD4+ T cells; FACS enriched TEMRA cells. Germline lookup yields CDR1 DFQATT and CDR2 SNEGSKA (reference sequence). With 6 bases removed from V and 3 bases from J, the gap between germline ends came to 13 bases. CDR3 length: 13 residues.

This chain connects TRBV20-1 to TRBJ2-3; a possible D gene is TRBD2 (5 bases). Material for sequencing was CD4+ T cells from PBMCs. The TCR sequence derives from a human donor with multiple sclerosis. CDR3 region: CSATSGTTDTQYF. As DNA, the CDR3 is TGCAGTGCCACCTCGGGAACGACAGATACGCAGTATTTT.